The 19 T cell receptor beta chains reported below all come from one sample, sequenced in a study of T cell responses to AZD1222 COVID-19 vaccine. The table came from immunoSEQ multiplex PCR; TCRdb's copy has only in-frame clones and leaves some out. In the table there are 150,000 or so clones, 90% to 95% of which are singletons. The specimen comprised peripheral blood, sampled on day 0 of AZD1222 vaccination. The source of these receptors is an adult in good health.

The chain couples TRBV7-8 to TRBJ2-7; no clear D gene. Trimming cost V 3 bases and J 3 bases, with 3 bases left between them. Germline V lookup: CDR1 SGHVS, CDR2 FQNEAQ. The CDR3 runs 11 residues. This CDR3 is CASSFSYEQYF. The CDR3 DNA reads TGTGCCAGCAGCTTTAGCTACGAGCAGTACTTC.

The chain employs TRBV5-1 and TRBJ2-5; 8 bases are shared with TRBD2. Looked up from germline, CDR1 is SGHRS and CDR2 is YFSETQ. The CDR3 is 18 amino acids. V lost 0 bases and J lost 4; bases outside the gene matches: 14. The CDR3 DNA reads TGCGCCAGCAGCTTGGAGGGCCTAGGACTAGCTGGTTCAGAGACCCAGTACTTC. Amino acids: CASSLEGLGLAGSETQYF.

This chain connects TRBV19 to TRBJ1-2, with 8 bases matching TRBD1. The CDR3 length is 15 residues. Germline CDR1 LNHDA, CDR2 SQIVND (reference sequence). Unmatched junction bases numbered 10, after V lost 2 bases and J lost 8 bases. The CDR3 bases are TGTGCCAGTAGTATACTTCCCGGGACAGGCCGCGGCTACACCTTC. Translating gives CASSILPGTGRGYTF.

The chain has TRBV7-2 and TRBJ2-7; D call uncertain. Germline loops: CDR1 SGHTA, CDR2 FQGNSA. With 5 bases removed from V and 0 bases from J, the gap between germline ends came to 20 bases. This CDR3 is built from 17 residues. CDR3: CASSLNLGTVSSYEQYF. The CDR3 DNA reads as TGTGCCAGCAGCCTCAATCTCGGAACAGTTAGCTCCTACGAGCAGTACTTC. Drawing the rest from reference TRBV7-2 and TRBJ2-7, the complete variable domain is GAGVSQSPSNKVTEKGKDVELRCDPISGHTALYWYRQSLGQGLEFLIYFQGNSAPDKSGLPSDRFSAERTGGSVSTLTIQRTQQEDSAVYLCASSLNLGTVSSYEQYFGPGTRLTVT.

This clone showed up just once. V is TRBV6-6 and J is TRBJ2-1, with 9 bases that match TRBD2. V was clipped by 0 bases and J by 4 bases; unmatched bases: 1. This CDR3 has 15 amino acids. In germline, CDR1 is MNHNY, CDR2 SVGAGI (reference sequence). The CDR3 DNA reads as TGTGCCAGCAGTTACTCTCTAGCGGGGTACAATGAGCAGTTCTTC. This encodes CASSYSLAGYNEQFF.

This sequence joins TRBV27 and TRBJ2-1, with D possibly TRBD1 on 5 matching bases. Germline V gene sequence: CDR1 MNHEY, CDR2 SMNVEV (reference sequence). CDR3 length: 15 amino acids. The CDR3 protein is CAKPLGQGVYNEQFF. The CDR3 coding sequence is TGTGCTAAACCCCTAGGGCAGGGCGTCTACAATGAGCAGTTCTTC.

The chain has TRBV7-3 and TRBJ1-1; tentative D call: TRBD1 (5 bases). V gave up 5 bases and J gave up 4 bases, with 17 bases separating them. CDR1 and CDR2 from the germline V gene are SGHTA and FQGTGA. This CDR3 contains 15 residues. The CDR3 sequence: CASSRGEGRGTEAFF. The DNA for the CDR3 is TGTGCCAGCAGCCGGGGGGAGGGCAGAGGCACTGAAGCTTTCTTT.

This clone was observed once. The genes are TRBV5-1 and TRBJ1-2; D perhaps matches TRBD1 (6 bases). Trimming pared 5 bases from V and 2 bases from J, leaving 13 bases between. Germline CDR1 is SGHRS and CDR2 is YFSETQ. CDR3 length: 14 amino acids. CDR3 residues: CASSGSGANYGYTF. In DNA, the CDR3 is TGCGCCAGCAGTGGGTCAGGGGCAAACTATGGCTACACCTTC.

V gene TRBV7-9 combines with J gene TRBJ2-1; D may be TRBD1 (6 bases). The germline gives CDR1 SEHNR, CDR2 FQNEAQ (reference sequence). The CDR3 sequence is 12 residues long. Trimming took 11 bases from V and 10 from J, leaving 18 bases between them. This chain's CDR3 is CAPDRGFGEQFF. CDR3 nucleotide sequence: TGTGCCCCGGATAGGGGGTTCGGGGAGCAGTTCTTC. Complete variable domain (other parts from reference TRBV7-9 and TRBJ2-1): DTGVSQNPRHKITKRGQNVTFRCDPISEHNRLYWYRQTLGQGPEFLTYFQNEAQLEKSRLLSDRFSAERPKGSFSTLEIQRTEQGDSAMYLCAPDRGFGEQFFGPGTRLTVL.

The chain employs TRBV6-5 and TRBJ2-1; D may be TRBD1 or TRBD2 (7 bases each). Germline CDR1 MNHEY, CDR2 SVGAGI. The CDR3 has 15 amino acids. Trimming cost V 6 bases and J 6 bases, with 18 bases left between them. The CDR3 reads CASRPRGGGSNEQFF. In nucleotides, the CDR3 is TGTGCCAGCAGGCCCAGGGGGGGCGGGAGCAATGAGCAGTTCTTC.

CDR3 residues: CASSSILTQETQYF. DNA for the CDR3: TGTGCCAGCAGTTCCATCTTGACCCAAGAGACCCAGTACTTC. The chain has TRBV28 and TRBJ2-5, with no clear D. The CDR3 sequence is 14 residues long. The germline V gene has CDR1 MDHEN and CDR2 SYDVKM. Deletions cut 4 bases from V and 1 base from J, with 10 bases between.

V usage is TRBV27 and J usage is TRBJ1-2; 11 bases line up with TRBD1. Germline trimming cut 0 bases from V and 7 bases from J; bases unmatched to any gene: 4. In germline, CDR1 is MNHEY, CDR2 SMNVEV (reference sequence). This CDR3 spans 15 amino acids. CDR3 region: CASSLSPDRGLGYTF. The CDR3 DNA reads TGTGCCAGCAGTTTATCCCCGGACAGGGGGCTTGGCTACACCTTC.

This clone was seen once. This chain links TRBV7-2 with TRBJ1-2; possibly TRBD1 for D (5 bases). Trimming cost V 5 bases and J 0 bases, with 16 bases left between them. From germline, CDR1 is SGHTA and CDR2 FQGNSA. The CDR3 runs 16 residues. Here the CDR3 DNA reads TGTGCCAGCAGCCCCGGGGGACTCTACCCTAACTATGGCTACACCTTC. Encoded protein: CASSPGGLYPNYGYTF.

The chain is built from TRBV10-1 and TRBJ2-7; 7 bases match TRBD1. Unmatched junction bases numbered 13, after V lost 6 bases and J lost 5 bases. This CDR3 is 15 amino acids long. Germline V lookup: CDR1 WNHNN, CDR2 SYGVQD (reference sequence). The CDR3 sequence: CASSPGTVGSHEQYF. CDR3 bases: TGCGCCAGCAGCCCCGGGACAGTTGGTAGCCACGAGCAGTACTTC.

The CDR3 DNA follows: TGTGCCAGCAGCCAAGTTACCACTGAAGCTTTCTTT. The encoded protein is CASSQVTTEAFF. This chain connects TRBV14 to TRBJ1-1, with D uncertain. Germline CDR1 SGHDN, CDR2 FVKESK. Trimming removed 1 base at V and 4 bases at J, with 4 bases between. The CDR3 has 12 residues.

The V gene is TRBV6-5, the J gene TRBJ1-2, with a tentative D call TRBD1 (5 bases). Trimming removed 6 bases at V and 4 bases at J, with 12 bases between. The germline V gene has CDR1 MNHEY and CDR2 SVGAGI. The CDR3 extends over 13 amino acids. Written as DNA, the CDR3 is TGTGCCAGCAGCCAGGGTCGTGGCTATGGCTACACCTTC. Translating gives CASSQGRGYGYTF.

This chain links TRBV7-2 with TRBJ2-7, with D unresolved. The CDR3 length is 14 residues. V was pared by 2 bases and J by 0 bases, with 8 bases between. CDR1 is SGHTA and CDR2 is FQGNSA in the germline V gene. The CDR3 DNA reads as TGTGCCAGCAGCTTACCAGGTCACTCCTACGAGCAGTACTTC. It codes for CASSLPGHSYEQYF.

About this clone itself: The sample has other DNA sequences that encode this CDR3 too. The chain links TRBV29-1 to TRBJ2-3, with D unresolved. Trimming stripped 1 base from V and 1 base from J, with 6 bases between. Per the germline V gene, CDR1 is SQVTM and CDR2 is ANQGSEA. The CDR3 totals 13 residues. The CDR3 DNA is TGCAGCGTTGAAGTTTTAGGCACAGATACGCAGTATTTT. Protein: CSVEVLGTDTQYF.

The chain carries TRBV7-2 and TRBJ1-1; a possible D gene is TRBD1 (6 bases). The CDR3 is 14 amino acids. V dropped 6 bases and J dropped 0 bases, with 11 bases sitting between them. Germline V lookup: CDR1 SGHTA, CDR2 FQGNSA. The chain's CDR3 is CASSLGGMNTEAFF. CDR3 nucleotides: TGTGCCAGCAGTCTAGGGGGGATGAACACTGAAGCTTTCTTT.